The clone carrying this TCR beta chain was counted only a few times. Each CDR3 protein gets one entry after TCRdb re-called the 5' RACE reads with MiXCR. The sample has around 340,000 distinct CDR3 sequences, less than 20% seen once; the top ten hold about 22%. This sample was taken from a study of T-cell memory formation after mild COVID-19. This CDR3 comprises 16 residues. V was clipped by 4 bases and J by 0 bases; unmatched bases: 9. Germline lookup yields CDR1 LGHNA and CDR2 YSLEER. This chain links TRBV4-3 with TRBJ2-7, with 7 bases identical to TRBD1. This clonotype originated in a young man who had mild COVID-19 (a few samples of this study predate the infection). Cell type and time point are not known. Sequencing input: PBMCs or a T cell subset sorted from them (not recorded which). CDR3 DNA sequence: TGCGCCAGCAGCCCCGTAGGTAGGACAGGCTCCTACGAGCAGTACTTC. Translating it yields CASSPVGRTGSYEQYF.